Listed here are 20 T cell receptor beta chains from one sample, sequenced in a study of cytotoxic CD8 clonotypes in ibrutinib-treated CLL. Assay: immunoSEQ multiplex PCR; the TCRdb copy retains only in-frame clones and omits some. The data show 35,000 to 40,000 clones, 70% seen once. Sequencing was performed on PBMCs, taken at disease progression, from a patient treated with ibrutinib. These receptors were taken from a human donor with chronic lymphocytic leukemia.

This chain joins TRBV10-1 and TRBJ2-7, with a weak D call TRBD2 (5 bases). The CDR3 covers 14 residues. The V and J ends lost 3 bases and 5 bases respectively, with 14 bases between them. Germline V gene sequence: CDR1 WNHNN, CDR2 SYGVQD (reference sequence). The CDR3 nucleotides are TGCGCCAGCAGTGAATCGGGGTTTCGGGACGAGCAGTACTTC. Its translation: CASSESGFRDEQYF.

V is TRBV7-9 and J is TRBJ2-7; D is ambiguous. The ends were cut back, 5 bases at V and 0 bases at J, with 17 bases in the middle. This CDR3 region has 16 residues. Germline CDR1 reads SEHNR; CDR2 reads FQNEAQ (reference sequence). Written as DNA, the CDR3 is TGTGCCAGCAGCCCAGATTTCAGGCTCGTCTCCTACGAGCAGTACTTC. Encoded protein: CASSPDFRLVSYEQYF.

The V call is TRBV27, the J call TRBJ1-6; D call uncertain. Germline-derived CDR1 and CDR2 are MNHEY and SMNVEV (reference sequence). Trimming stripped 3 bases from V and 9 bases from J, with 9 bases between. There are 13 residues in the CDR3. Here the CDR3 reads CASSLTEGSPLHF. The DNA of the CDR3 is TGTGCCAGCAGTTTGACGGAGGGTTCACCCCTCCACTTT.

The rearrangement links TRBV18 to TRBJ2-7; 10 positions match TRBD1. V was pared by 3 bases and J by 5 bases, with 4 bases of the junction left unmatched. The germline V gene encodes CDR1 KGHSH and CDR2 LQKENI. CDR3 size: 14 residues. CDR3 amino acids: CASSPGQGFDEQYF. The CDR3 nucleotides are TGTGCCAGCTCACCGGGACAGGGGTTCGACGAGCAGTACTTC.

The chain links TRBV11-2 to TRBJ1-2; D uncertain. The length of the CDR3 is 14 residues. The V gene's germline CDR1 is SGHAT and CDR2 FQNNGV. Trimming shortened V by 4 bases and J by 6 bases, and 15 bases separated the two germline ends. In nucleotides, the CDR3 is TGTGCCAGCAGCTCCTTCGCTGGGTGGGATGGCTACACCTTC. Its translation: CASSSFAGWDGYTF.

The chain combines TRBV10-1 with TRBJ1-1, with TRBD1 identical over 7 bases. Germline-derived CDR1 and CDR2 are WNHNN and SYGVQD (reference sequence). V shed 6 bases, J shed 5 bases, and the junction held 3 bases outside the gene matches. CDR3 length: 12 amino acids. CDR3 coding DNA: TGCGCCAGCAGCAGACAGGGAACTGAAGCTTTCTTT. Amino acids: CASSRQGTEAFF.

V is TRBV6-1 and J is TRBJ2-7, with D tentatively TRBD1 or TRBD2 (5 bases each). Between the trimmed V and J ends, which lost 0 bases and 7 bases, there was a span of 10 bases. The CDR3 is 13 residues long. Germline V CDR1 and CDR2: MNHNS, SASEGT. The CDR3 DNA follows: TGTGCCAGCAGTGAAGCTGCTTGGGGGGAGCAGTACTTC. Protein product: CASSEAAWGEQYF.

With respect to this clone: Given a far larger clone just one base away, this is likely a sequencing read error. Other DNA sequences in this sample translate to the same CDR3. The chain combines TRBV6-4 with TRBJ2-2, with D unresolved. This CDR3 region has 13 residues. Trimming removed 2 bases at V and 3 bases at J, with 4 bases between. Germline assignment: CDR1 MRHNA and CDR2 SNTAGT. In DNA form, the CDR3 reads TGTGCCAGCAGTGACAGGGACACCGGGGAGCTGTTTTTT. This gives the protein CASSDRDTGELFF.

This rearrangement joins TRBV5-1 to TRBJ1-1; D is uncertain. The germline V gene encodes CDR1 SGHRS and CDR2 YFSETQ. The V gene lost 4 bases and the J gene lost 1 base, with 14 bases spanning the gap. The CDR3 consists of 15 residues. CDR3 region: CASSPAWRGNTEAFF. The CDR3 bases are TGCGCCAGCAGCCCCGCCTGGCGGGGGAACACTGAAGCTTTCTTT.

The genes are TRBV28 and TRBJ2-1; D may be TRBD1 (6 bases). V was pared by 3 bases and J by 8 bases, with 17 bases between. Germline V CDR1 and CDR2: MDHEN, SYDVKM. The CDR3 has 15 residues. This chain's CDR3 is CASSLAGTPFHEQFF. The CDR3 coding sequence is TGTGCCAGCAGTTTGGCCGGGACACCCTTCCATGAGCAGTTCTTC.

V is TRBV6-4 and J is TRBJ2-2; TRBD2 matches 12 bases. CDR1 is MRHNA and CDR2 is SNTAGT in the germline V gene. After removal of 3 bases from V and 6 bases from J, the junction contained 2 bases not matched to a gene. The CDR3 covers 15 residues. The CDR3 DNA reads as TGTGCCAGCAGTGAACTAGCGGGAGGTCCCGGGGAGCTGTTTTTT. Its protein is CASSELAGGPGELFF.

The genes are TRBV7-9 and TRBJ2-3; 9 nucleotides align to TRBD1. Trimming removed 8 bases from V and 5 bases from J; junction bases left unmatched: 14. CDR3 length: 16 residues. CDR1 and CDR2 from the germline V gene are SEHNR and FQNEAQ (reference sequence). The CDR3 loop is CASLQPGQGAEDTQYF. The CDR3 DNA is TGTGCCAGCTTACAACCGGGACAGGGAGCGGAAGATACGCAGTATTTT.

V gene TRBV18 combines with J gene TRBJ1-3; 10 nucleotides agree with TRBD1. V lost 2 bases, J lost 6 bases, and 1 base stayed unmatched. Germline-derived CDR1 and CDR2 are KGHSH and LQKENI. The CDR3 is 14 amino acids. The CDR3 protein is CASSPGTGANTIYF. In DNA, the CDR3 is TGTGCCAGCTCACCAGGGACAGGGGCAAACACCATATATTTT.

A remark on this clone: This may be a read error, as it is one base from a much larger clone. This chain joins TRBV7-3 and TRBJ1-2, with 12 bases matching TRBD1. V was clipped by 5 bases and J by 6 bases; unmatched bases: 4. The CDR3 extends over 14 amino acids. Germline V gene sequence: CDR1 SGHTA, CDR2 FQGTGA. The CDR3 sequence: CASSPGQGADGYTF. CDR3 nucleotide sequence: TGTGCCAGCAGCCCGGGACAGGGGGCGGATGGCTACACCTTC.

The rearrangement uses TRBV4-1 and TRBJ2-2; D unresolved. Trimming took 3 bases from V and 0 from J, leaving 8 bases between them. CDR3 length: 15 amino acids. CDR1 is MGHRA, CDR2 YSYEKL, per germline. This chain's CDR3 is CASSHSHSNTGELFF. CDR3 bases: TGCGCCAGCAGCCATAGCCATTCGAACACCGGGGAGCTGTTTTTT.

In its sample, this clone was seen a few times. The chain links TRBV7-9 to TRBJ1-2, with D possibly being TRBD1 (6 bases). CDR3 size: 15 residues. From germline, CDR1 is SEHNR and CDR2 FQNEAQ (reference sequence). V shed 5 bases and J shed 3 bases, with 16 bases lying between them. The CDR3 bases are TGTGCCAGCAGCCTGCAACAGGGTAGGGACTATGGCTACACCTTC. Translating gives CASSLQQGRDYGYTF. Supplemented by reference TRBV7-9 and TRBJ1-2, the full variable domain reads DTGVSQNPRHKITKRGQNVTFRCDPISEHNRLYWYRQTLGQGPEFLTYFQNEAQLEKSRLLSDRFSAERPKGSFSTLEIQRTEQGDSAMYLCASSLQQGRDYGYTFGSGTRLTVV.

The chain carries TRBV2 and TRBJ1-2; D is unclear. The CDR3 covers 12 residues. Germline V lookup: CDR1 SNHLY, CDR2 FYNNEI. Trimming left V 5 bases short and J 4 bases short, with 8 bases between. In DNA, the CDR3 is TGTGCCAGCAGTACCAACTCCTATGGCTACACCTTC. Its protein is CASSTNSYGYTF.

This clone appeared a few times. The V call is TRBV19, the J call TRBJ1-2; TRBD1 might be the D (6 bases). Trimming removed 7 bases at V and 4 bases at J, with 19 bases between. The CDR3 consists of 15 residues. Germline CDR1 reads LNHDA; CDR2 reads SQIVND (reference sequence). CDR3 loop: CASTTGLTDFYGYTF. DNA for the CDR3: TGTGCCAGTACGACAGGCCTCACAGACTTCTATGGCTACACCTTC.

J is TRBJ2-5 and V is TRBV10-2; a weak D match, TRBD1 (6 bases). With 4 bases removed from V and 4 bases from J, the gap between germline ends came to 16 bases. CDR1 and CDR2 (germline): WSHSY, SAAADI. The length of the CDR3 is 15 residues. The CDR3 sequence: CASSGLQGMGETQYF. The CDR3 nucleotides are TGCGCCAGCAGTGGGCTACAGGGAATGGGAGAGACCCAGTACTTC.

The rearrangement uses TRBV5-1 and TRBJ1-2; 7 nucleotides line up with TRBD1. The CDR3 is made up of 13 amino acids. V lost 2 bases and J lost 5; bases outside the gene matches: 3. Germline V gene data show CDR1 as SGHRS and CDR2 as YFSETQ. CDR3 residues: CASSLEQGYGYTF. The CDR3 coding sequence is TGCGCCAGCAGCTTAGAACAGGGGTATGGCTACACCTTC.